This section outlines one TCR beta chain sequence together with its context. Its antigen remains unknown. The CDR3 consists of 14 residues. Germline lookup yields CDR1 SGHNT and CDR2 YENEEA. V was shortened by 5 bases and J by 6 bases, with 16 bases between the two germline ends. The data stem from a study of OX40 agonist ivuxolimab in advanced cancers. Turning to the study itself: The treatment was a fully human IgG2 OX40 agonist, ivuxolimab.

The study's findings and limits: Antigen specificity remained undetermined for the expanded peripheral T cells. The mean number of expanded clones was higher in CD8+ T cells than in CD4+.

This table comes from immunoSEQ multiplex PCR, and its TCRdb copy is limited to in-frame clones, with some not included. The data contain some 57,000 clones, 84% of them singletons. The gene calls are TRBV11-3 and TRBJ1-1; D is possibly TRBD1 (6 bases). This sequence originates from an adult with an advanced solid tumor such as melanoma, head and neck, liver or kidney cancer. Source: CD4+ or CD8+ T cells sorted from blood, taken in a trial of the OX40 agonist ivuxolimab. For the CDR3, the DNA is TGTGCCAGCAGCCCCGGGGGGGCAGACCCTGAAGCTTTCTTT. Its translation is CASSPGGADPEAFF.